The 21 T cell receptor beta chains below were found in one sample sequenced in a study of cytomegalovirus exposure and HLA in healthy donors. Vbeta (60) and Jbeta (13) primers were used in the PCR. Sequencing was performed with immunoSEQ multiplex PCR; in TCRdb, only in-frame clones are kept and a portion is missing. The table has over 100,000 clones, roughly 63% seen once. The sequencing sample was made of PBMCs. These receptors were collected from an older woman in good health and CMV-seropositive.

The V and J genes are TRBV19 and TRBJ2-7; TRBD1 matches at 7 bases. V shed 0 bases and J 3 bases; nucleotides not matched to a gene: 2. CDR1 is LNHDA and CDR2 is SQIVND in the germline V gene (reference sequence). The CDR3 extends over 14 amino acids. CDR3 protein: CASSIEDRLYEQYF. In DNA form, the CDR3 reads TGTGCCAGTAGTATAGAGGACAGGCTCTACGAGCAGTACTTC.

The chain recombines TRBV7-9 with TRBJ1-2, with a tentative D call TRBD1 (5 bases). CDR1 SEHNR and CDR2 FQNEAQ come from the germline V gene (reference sequence). The CDR3 covers 14 residues. Trimming stripped 3 bases from V and 7 bases from J, with 15 bases between. DNA for the CDR3: TGTGCCAGCAGCTTGGAGTTAGGGGATGGTGGCTACACCTTC. It specifies CASSLELGDGGYTF.

This clone has a handful of counts. This chain uses TRBV30 with TRBJ1-6; 9 bases agree with TRBD1. V lost 4 bases to trimming and J lost 6 bases; unmatched junction nucleotides: 10. The germline V gene encodes CDR1 GTSNPN and CDR2 SVGIG (reference sequence). The CDR3 extends over 16 amino acids. CDR3 nucleotides: TGTGCCTGGACTTACCCGACGACAGGGGGTAATTCACCCCTCCACTTT. Residues: CAWTYPTTGGNSPLHF.

The V call is TRBV4-1, the J call TRBJ2-7; 9 nucleotides match TRBD2. Germline lookup yields CDR1 MGHRA and CDR2 YSYEKL. Germline trimming cut 2 bases from V and 4 bases from J; bases unmatched to any gene: 6. The CDR3 extends over 15 amino acids. CDR3 sequence (DNA): TGCGCCAGCAGCCAATTAGCGGGGGATTTTTACGAGCAGTACTTC. Protein product: CASSQLAGDFYEQYF.

This chain connects TRBV5-6 to TRBJ1-2; TRBD1 might be the D (5 bases). V was clipped by 5 bases and J by 7 bases, with 15 bases between them. The CDR3 extends over 13 amino acids. Germline V gene sequence: CDR1 SGHDT, CDR2 YYEEEE. CDR3 coding DNA: TGTGCCAGCAGTCCAAGGAGGGGCTTTGGCTACACCTTC. It translates to CASSPRRGFGYTF.

V gene TRBV5-1 combines with J gene TRBJ2-7; 9 nucleotides align to TRBD1. The CDR3 covers 16 residues. The ends lost 4 bases at V and 0 bases at J; junction bases unmatched: 8. Germline V lookup: CDR1 SGHRS, CDR2 YFSETQ. The CDR3 DNA reads TGCGCCAGCAGCCCACCCGGGACAGGGAGCTCCTACGAGCAGTACTTC. It codes for CASSPPGTGSSYEQYF.

The chain has TRBV30 and TRBJ2-7, with TRBD1 matching 7 bases. With V trimmed by 1 base and J by 7 bases, 16 bases remained unmatched. The CDR3 has 16 amino acids. The V gene's germline CDR1 is GTSNPN and CDR2 SVGIG (reference sequence). This chain's CDR3 is CAWSARPIRQGSEQYF. Here the CDR3 DNA reads TGTGCCTGGAGTGCGAGACCTATCCGACAGGGTAGTGAGCAGTACTTC.

V and J are TRBV21-1 and TRBJ2-7; the table names TRBD2, a call not compared with the DNA. TRBV21-1 is a recognized pseudogene. The CDR3 is 18 amino acids. CDR3 sequence: CASSKEGLAGGTNPEQYF. For the CDR3, the DNA is TGTGCCAGCAGCAAAGAGGGACTAGCGGGGGGAACAAACCCCGAGCAGTACTTC.

The CDR3 sequence: CASSLEPGNSNQPQHF. DNA of the CDR3: TGTGCCAGCAGCTTAGAGCCGGGAAATAGCAATCAGCCCCAGCATTTT. The chain couples TRBV7-9 to TRBJ1-5, with D hard to call. V dropped 1 base and J dropped 0 bases, with 10 bases sitting between them. The CDR3 is 16 residues long. Germline V gene lookup returns CDR1 SEHNR and CDR2 FQNEAQ (reference sequence).

The chain uses TRBV7-2 and TRBJ1-4; D gene ambiguous. Between the trimmed V and J ends, which lost 4 bases and 3 bases, there was a span of 15 bases. The V gene's germline CDR1 is SGHTA and CDR2 FQGNSA. The CDR3 is 16 residues long. CDR3 loop: CASSSLRRPANEKLFF. The CDR3 coding sequence is TGTGCCAGCAGCTCGTTGAGGAGGCCGGCTAATGAAAAACTGTTTTTT.

V usage is TRBV7-2 and J usage is TRBJ2-7; D is uncertain. Germline loops: CDR1 SGHTA, CDR2 FQGNSA. The CDR3 length is 13 residues. The ends were cut back, 6 bases at V and 4 bases at J, with 13 bases in the middle. CDR3 sequence (DNA): TGTGCCAGCAGTCATACTCCCGGTTACGAGCAGTACTTC. Translation: CASSHTPGYEQYF. The full variable domain, completed using reference TRBV7-2 and TRBJ2-7, is GAGVSQSPSNKVTEKGKDVELRCDPISGHTALYWYRQSLGQGLEFLIYFQGNSAPDKSGLPSDRFSAERTGGSVSTLTIQRTQQEDSAVYLCASSHTPGYEQYFGPGTRLTVT.

The chain employs TRBV2 and TRBJ2-3; no clear D gene. The CDR3 is made up of 13 amino acids. In germline, CDR1 is SNHLY, CDR2 FYNNEI. V was cut by 7 bases and J by 6 bases, with 14 bases left in between. Written as DNA, the CDR3 is TGTGCCAGCAATCGGCGGAGTTGGGATACGCAGTATTTT. Its translation: CASNRRSWDTQYF.

V and J are TRBV5-6 and TRBJ2-7, with TRBD1 as a possible D gene (5 bases). Germline lookup yields CDR1 SGHDT and CDR2 YYEEEE. There are 14 residues in the CDR3. Trimming took off 3 bases at V and 0 bases at J, with 10 bases between the two ends. CDR3 in amino acids: CASSSQGSSYEQYF. Written as DNA, the CDR3 is TGTGCCAGCAGCTCCCAGGGAAGCTCCTACGAGCAGTACTTC.

The chain links TRBV14 to TRBJ2-3; TRBD2 matches at 7 bases. Germline V CDR1 and CDR2: SGHDN, FVKESK. Trimming took 4 bases from V and 3 from J; bases not matched to a gene: 4. The CDR3 extends over 14 amino acids. The CDR3 bases are TGTGCCAGCAGCCGAGGACTAGAGACAGATACGCAGTATTTT. Protein product: CASSRGLETDTQYF.

For the CDR3, the DNA is TGTGCCTGGAACAACAGGGGTTTCGCTACCGGGGAGCTGTTTTTT. Amino acids: CAWNNRGFATGELFF. The genes are TRBV30 and TRBJ2-2; 7 bases are a match to TRBD1. Trimming took 4 bases from V and 5 from J; bases not matched to a gene: 10. This CDR3 is 15 amino acids long. Germline CDR1 GTSNPN, CDR2 SVGIG (reference sequence).

The chain joins TRBV18 to TRBJ1-6; 8 bases are shared with TRBD1. This CDR3 region has 15 residues. The trim removed 4 bases at V and 7 bases at J, leaving 6 bases unmatched. Germline V gives CDR1 KGHSH, CDR2 LQKENI. This CDR3 is CASSRQGSENSPLHF. The CDR3 DNA reads as TGTGCCAGCTCACGACAGGGGAGTGAAAATTCACCCCTCCACTTT.

The chain carries TRBV6-1 and TRBJ1-2, with D tentatively TRBD1 (6 bases). The CDR3 contains 15 residues. Trimming took off 8 bases at V and 3 bases at J, with 19 bases between the two ends. Germline V gives CDR1 MNHNS, CDR2 SASEGT. This chain's CDR3 is CASGGGWTADYGYTF. The CDR3 coding sequence is TGTGCCAGCGGGGGCGGATGGACGGCCGACTATGGCTACACCTTC.

The chain employs TRBV6-5 and TRBJ1-2; 7 bases match TRBD1. Germline V lookup: CDR1 MNHEY, CDR2 SVGAGI. The CDR3 contains 15 residues. The V and J ends lost 6 bases and 0 bases, in that order; junction bases with no gene match: 7. The DNA for the CDR3 is TGTGCCAGCAGGCTGCACAGGGGAGCTAACTATGGCTACACCTTC. As protein: CASRLHRGANYGYTF.

This clone was counted only a few times. The chain is built from TRBV2 and TRBJ2-7; D remains unclear. V was trimmed by 1 base and J by 0 bases, leaving 4 bases between them. CDR1 is SNHLY, CDR2 FYNNEI, per germline. The CDR3 is made up of 13 amino acids. CDR3 in DNA: TGTGCCAGCAGTGAAGTCGGCTCCTACGAGCAGTACTTC. It is translated as CASSEVGSYEQYF.

The count of this clone is one. The rearrangement uses TRBV5-1 and TRBJ1-6; D is unresolved. This CDR3 comprises 14 residues. V was clipped by 3 bases and J by 7 bases, with 11 bases between them. Germline lookup yields CDR1 SGHRS and CDR2 YFSETQ. The CDR3 DNA reads TGCGCCAGCAGCTCCGCTTGGGAGAATTCACCCCTCCACTTT. Translation: CASSSAWENSPLHF.

This chain joins TRBV7-6 and TRBJ2-4; 7 bases agree with TRBD1. The CDR3 is 13 amino acids. J gave up 9 bases and V 4 bases, and 6 bases lay outside the gene matches. Germline V gives CDR1 SGHVS, CDR2 FNYEAQ. The CDR3: CASSSVTGTIQYF. CDR3 in DNA: TGTGCCAGCAGCTCCGTGACAGGGACCATTCAGTACTTC.